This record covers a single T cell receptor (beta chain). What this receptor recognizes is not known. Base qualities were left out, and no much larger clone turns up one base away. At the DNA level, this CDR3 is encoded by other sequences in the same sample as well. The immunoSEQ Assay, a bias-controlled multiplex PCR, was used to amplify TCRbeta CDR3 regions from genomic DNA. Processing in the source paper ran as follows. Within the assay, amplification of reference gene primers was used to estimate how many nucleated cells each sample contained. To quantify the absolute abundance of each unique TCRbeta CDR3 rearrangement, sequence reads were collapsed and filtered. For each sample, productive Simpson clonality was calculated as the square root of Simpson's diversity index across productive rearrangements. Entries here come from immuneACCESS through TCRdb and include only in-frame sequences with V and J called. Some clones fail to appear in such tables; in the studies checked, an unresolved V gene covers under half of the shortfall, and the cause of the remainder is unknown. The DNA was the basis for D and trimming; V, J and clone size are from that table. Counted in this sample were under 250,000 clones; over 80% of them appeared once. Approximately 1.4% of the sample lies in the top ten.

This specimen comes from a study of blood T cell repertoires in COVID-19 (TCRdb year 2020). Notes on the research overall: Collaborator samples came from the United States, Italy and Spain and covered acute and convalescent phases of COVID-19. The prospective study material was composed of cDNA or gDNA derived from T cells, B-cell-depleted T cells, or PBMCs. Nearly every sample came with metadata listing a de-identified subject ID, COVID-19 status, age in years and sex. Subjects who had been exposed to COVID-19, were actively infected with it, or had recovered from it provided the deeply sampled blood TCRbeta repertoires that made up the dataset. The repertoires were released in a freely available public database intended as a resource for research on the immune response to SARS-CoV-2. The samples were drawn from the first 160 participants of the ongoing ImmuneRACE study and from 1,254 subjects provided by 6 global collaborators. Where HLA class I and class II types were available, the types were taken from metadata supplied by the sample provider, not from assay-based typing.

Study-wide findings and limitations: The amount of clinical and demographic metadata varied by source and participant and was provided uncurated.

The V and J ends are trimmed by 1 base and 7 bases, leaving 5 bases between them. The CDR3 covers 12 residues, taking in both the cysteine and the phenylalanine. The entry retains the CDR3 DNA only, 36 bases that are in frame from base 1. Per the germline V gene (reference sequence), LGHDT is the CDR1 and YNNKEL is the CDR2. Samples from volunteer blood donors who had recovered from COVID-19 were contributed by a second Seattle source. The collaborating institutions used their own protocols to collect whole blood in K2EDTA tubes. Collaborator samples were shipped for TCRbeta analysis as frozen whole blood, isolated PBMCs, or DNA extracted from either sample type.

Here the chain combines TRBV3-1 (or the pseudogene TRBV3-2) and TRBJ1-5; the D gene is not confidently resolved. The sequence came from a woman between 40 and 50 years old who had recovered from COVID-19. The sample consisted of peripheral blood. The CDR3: CASSQVGQPQHF. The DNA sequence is TGTGCCAGCAGCCAAGTTGGCCAGCCCCAGCATTTT.